Below, 30 T cell receptor beta chains from the same sample are listed, as sequenced in a study of human T cells and chemical hapten exposure. TCRdb reprocessed the RACE reads with MiXCR, giving one entry per CDR3 protein. Altogether 300,000 to 450,000 distinct CDR3 sequences are present, 4.5% to 5.5% being singletons, with the ten largest covering roughly 2.6%. Time point denoted: pre-sensitization, week 0. The treatment here: therapeutic diphenylcyclopropenone sensitization with weekly scalp DPC. The sample here was whole blood, taken in connection with sensitization to the hapten diphenylcyclopropenone (DPC). All receptors come from a woman in her forties or fifties with alopecia areata. Some clones in this sample may be carry-over from other donors' samples.

This clonotype has just a few counts. V and J are TRBV12-3 or TRBV12-4 and TRBJ1-1; maybe TRBD1 (5 bases). This CDR3 has 14 residues. Trimming removed 5 bases at V and 3 bases at J, with 13 bases between. CDR3 sequence reads: CASSLRRGYTEAFF. Written as DNA, the CDR3 is TGTGCCAGCAGTCTCCGTCGGGGGTACACTGAAGCTTTCTTT.

This clonotype was seen repeatedly, ten times or more. Written as DNA, the CDR3 is TGCAGCTATACGACTAGCGTGAGGGCCGGAGATACGCAGTATTTT. The encoded protein is CSYTTSVRAGDTQYF. V usage is TRBV29-1 and J usage is TRBJ2-3; 8 bases match TRBD2. The CDR3 length is 15 residues. Germline V gene sequence: CDR1 SQVTM, CDR2 ANQGSEA. V shed 8 bases, J shed 5 bases, and the junction held 15 bases outside the gene matches.

This clonotype has just a few counts. The V call is TRBV29-1, the J call TRBJ2-1, with 8 bases matching TRBD2. The CDR3 length is 15 residues. Looked up from germline, CDR1 is SQVTM and CDR2 is ANQGSEA. V trimming: 1 base; J trimming: 7 bases; junction bases outside the gene matches: 9. The CDR3 is CSVEGERGSLNEQFF. The CDR3 region has the DNA TGCAGCGTTGAAGGGGAGCGGGGGAGCTTGAATGAGCAGTTCTTC.

V is TRBV10-3 and J is TRBJ1-1; 7 nucleotides agree with TRBD1. CDR1 is ENHRY, CDR2 SYGVKD, per germline. The V gene end was trimmed by 6 bases and the J gene end by 5 bases; junction bases not matched to a gene: 12. The CDR3 is 15 residues long. The CDR3 region has the DNA TGTGCCATCAGCCCCCCGGGACAGCCGAGGACTGAAGCTTTCTTT. It codes for CAISPPGQPRTEAFF.

Concerning this clonotype: This sequence may be a read error, since a much larger clone differs from it by one base. For the CDR3, the DNA is TGTGCCAGCAGTTACGGGGGAAGGGGTAGAGCTATCTTT. Protein sequence: CASSYGGRGRAIF. The rearrangement uses TRBV6-5 and TRBJ1-1, with a possible D match to TRBD1 (5 bases). Looked up from germline, CDR1 is MNHEY and CDR2 is SVGAGI. The CDR3 contains 13 residues.

This clonotype was counted at least ten times. This rearrangement joins TRBV2 to TRBJ2-7, with TRBD2 matching 8 bases. Germline V gene data show CDR1 as SNHLY and CDR2 as FYNNEI. Unmatched junction bases numbered 1, after V lost 6 bases and J lost 3 bases. The CDR3 has 12 amino acids. The CDR3: CASRGLGYEQYF. The CDR3 DNA sequence: TGTGCCAGCAGGGGACTAGGCTACGAGCAGTACTTC.

This clonotype was detected ten times or more. The junction departs from the called germline gene at one end, perhaps through a read error. This sequence joins TRBV13 and TRBJ2-7, with a weak D call TRBD2 (6 bases). CDR1 and CDR2 (germline): PRHDT, FYEKMQ (reference sequence). CDR3 size: 11 residues. CDR3 in DNA: TGTGCCAGCAGCTTAAAGGGAGGACCAACCTTC. This sequence encodes CASSLKGGPTF. Drawing the rest from reference TRBV13 and TRBJ2-7, the complete variable domain is AAGVIQSPRHLIKEKRETATLKCYPIPRHDTVYWYQQGPGQDPQFLISFYEKMQSDKGSIPDRFSAQQFSDYHSELNMSSLELGDSALYFCASSLKGGPTFGPGTRLTVT.

This clonotype turned up a few times. The chain employs TRBV3-1 and TRBJ2-1, with TRBD2 matching 12 bases. J was trimmed by 4 bases and V by 8 bases; bases with no gene match: 15. CDR3 length: 18 amino acids. Per germline, CDR1 LGHDT and CDR2 YNNKEL (reference sequence). The CDR3 spells CASQPGPTGLAGYNEQFF. CDR3 nucleotide sequence: TGTGCCAGCCAACCGGGGCCTACGGGACTAGCGGGTTACAATGAGCAGTTCTTC.

V is TRBV18 and J is TRBJ2-3; D is undetermined. V lost 5 bases, J lost 0 bases, and 24 bases lay in between. Germline CDR1 is KGHSH and CDR2 is LQKENI. The CDR3 is made up of 19 amino acids. DNA of the CDR3: TGTGCCAGCTCATCATCCCGGACCCCTTTGGAGAAGAGCACAGATACGCAGTATTTT. Its translation: CASSSSRTPLEKSTDTQYF.

The gene calls are TRBV10-1 and TRBJ2-1, with 7 nucleotides matching TRBD2. CDR3 length: 17 residues. The junction had 6 bases not matched to a gene; V was cut back by 1 base and J by 0 bases. The germline V gene has CDR1 WNHNN and CDR2 SYGVQD (reference sequence). The CDR3 nucleotides read TGCGCCAGCAGTGAGTTGGCTAGCGGAGGCTCCTACAATGAGCAGTTCTTC. Translation gives CASSELASGGSYNEQFF.

V usage is TRBV5-6 and J usage is TRBJ1-2; D uncertain. Trimming took off 5 bases at V and 2 bases at J, with 10 bases between the two ends. Germline lookup yields CDR1 SGHDT and CDR2 YYEEEE. The CDR3 consists of 13 residues. The CDR3 DNA follows: TGTGCCAGCAGTCTGAGAGGGAACTATGGCTACACCTTC. Translated: CASSLRGNYGYTF.

This clonotype was detected a few times. The chain has TRBV4-1 and TRBJ1-3; D remains ambiguous. The length of the CDR3 is 15 residues. Germline V lookup: CDR1 MGHRA, CDR2 YSYEKL. Trimming cost V 0 bases and J 5 bases, with 11 bases left between them. The CDR3 sequence is CASSQDWADRNTIYF. Here the CDR3 DNA reads TGCGCCAGCAGCCAAGATTGGGCCGACCGAAACACCATATATTTT.

In this sample, this clonotype turned up a few times. The chain links TRBV27 to TRBJ2-3, with 10 bases fitting TRBD1. The V gene's germline CDR1 is MNHEY and CDR2 SMNVEV (reference sequence). J was trimmed by 4 bases and V by 6 bases; bases with no gene match: 10. The CDR3 contains 16 residues. CDR3 loop: CASRGGQGRLADTQYF. As DNA, the CDR3 is TGTGCCAGCAGGGGGGGACAGGGGAGATTGGCAGATACGCAGTATTTT.

This clonotype came up a few times. This rearrangement joins TRBV29-1 to TRBJ1-2; TRBD1 aligns across 9 bases. V was pared by 6 bases and J by 8 bases, with 16 bases of the junction left unmatched. Germline values: CDR1 SQVTM, CDR2 ANQGSEA. The CDR3 is 15 amino acids. The CDR3 sequence: CSVGGQGKKVGGYTF. CDR3 bases: TGCAGCGTGGGCGGACAGGGGAAGAAAGTCGGGGGCTACACCTTC.

This clonotype has only a few counts. The chain links TRBV7-2 to TRBJ2-3; 15 positions match TRBD2. The length of the CDR3 is 18 residues. V lost 2 bases to trimming and J lost 4 bases; unmatched junction nucleotides: 7. The germline CDR1 and CDR2 sequences are SGHTA and FQGNSA. The CDR3 here is CASSLRTSGRARADTQYF. The CDR3 DNA is TGTGCCAGCAGCTTAAGGACTAGCGGGAGGGCCCGGGCAGATACGCAGTATTTT.

This clonotype was picked up a small number of times. The V gene is TRBV9, the J gene TRBJ1-4; 7 nucleotides line up with TRBD1. The CDR3 sequence is 14 residues long. Per the germline V gene, CDR1 is SGDLS and CDR2 is YYNGEE. V lost 3 bases to trimming and J lost 3 bases; unmatched junction nucleotides: 2. The CDR3 is CASSAQGSNEKLFF. The CDR3 region has the DNA TGTGCCAGCAGCGCACAGGGGTCTAATGAAAAACTGTTTTTT. Full variable domain (outside the CDR3, taken from reference TRBV9 and TRBJ1-4): DSGVTQTPKHLITATGQRVTLRCSPRSGDLSVYWYQQSLDQGLQFLIQYYNGEERAKGNILERFSAQQFPDLHSELNLSSLELGDSALYFCASSAQGSNEKLFFGSGTQLSVL.

This clonotype was detected ten times or more. The chain uses TRBV7-6 and TRBJ2-5; no clear D gene. Trimming stripped 4 bases from V and 8 bases from J, with 11 bases between. Germline-derived CDR1 and CDR2 are SGHVS and FNYEAQ. The CDR3 contains 12 residues. The CDR3 DNA follows: TGTGCCAGCAGCTCCGCGACCCGAACCCAGTACTTC. This translates into CASSSATRTQYF.

This clonotype was picked up a small number of times. This chain connects TRBV4-2 to TRBJ2-7; 14 positions agree with TRBD2. CDR1 is LGHNA and CDR2 is YNFKEQ in the germline V gene. V shed 3 bases, J shed 2 bases, and the junction held 6 bases outside the gene matches. The CDR3 is 17 residues long. The CDR3 spells CASSQKGLAGETYEQYF. The DNA of the CDR3 is TGTGCCAGCAGCCAGAAGGGACTAGCGGGGGAGACCTACGAGCAGTACTTC.

The V call is TRBV5-1, the J call TRBJ1-2; maybe TRBD1 (6 bases). From germline, CDR1 is SGHRS and CDR2 YFSETQ. CDR3 length equals 15 residues. The V end was cut by 0 bases, the J end by 3 bases, with 12 bases between. The CDR3 DNA is TGCGCCAGCAGCTTGGGCTCAGGGGCAGACTATGGCTACACCTTC. This gives the protein CASSLGSGADYGYTF.

The V gene is TRBV28, the J gene TRBJ1-1; D is uncertain. Trimming took off 7 bases at V and 3 bases at J, with 15 bases between the two ends. The CDR3 length is 14 residues. Looked up from germline, CDR1 is MDHEN and CDR2 is SYDVKM. The CDR3 loop is CASNVRPEDTEAFF. Here the CDR3 DNA reads TGTGCCAGCAACGTAAGGCCTGAAGACACTGAAGCTTTCTTT.

This clonotype showed up many times. The chain is built from TRBV28 and TRBJ1-2, with D uncertain. CDR1 and CDR2 (germline): MDHEN, SYDVKM. This CDR3 is 12 amino acids long. V shed 5 bases and J shed 4 bases, with 8 bases lying between them. CDR3 in DNA: TGTGCCAGCAGTATACTGACCTATGGCTACACCTTC. Translating gives CASSILTYGYTF.

Ten or more counts support this clonotype. The J gene is TRBJ1-3, the V gene TRBV7-9, with 10 positions matching TRBD1. J gave up 0 bases and V 5 bases, and 4 bases lay outside the gene matches. This CDR3 has 16 residues. The germline V gene encodes CDR1 SEHNR and CDR2 FQNEAQ (reference sequence). In nucleotides, the CDR3 is TGTGCCAGCAGCCTAGGACAGGGGGTCTCTGGAAACACCATATATTTT. Translated: CASSLGQGVSGNTIYF.

The V call is TRBV20-1, the J call TRBJ2-7, with 8 positions matching TRBD1. Germline CDR1 DFQATT, CDR2 SNEGSKA (reference sequence). The CDR3 totals 14 residues. The V gene end was trimmed by 6 bases and the J gene end by 0 bases; junction bases not matched to a gene: 7. The CDR3 spells CSAVGQGSSYEQYF. The CDR3 nucleotides are TGCAGTGCCGTCGGACAGGGCTCCTCCTACGAGCAGTACTTC.

Only a few counts were recorded for this clonotype. The chain uses TRBV5-1 and TRBJ2-7, with 8 bases fitting TRBD2. Germline CDR1 is SGHRS and CDR2 is YFSETQ. The J segment lost 2 bases and the V segment lost 5 bases, leaving 6 bases of the junction unmatched. The CDR3 runs to 14 residues. The CDR3 region is CASRVTGGTYEQYF. The CDR3 DNA sequence: TGCGCCAGCAGAGTGACGGGGGGGACCTACGAGCAGTACTTC.

The chain employs TRBV25-1 and TRBJ1-6, with D uncertain. Trimming left V 3 bases short and J 10 bases short, with 10 bases between. The CDR3 contains 13 residues. Germline CDR1 and CDR2: MGHDK and SYGVNS. The CDR3 protein is CASSETVGSPLHF. CDR3 DNA sequence: TGTGCCAGCAGTGAGACGGTTGGGTCACCCCTCCACTTT. The full variable domain, rest sourced from reference TRBV25-1 and TRBJ1-6, is EADIYQTPRYLVIGTGKKITLECSQTMGHDKMYWYQQDPGMELHLIHYSYGVNSTEKGDLSSESTVSRIRTEHFPLTLESARPSHTSQYLCASSETVGSPLHFGNGTRLTVT.

The CDR3 region is CASSPAPANYGYTF. CDR3 sequence (DNA): TGTGCCAGCAGCCCCGCGCCAGCTAACTATGGCTACACCTTC. The genes are TRBV3-1 and TRBJ1-2, with D unresolved. Trimming took off 4 bases at V and 0 bases at J, with 9 bases between the two ends. Germline CDR1 and CDR2: LGHDT and YNNKEL (reference sequence). The length of the CDR3 is 14 residues. Full variable domain (rest looked up from reference TRBV3-1 and TRBJ1-2): DTAVSQTPKYLVTQMGNDKSIKCEQNLGHDTMYWYKQDSKKFLKIMFSYNNKELIINETVPNRFSPKSPDKAHLNLHINSLELGDSAVYFCASSPAPANYGYTFGSGTRLTVV.

The sample holds many counts of this clonotype. The chain links TRBV29-1 to TRBJ1-1; D unresolved. The CDR3 loop spans 10 amino acids. The germline V gene has CDR1 SQVTM and CDR2 ANQGSEA. V was clipped by 7 bases and J by 8 bases, with 11 bases between them. The CDR3 protein is CSALLKEAFF. CDR3 sequence (DNA): TGCAGCGCGCTTTTGAAAGAAGCTTTCTTT.

This clonotype has at least ten counts. This sequence joins TRBV21-1 and TRBJ2-7; the table's D call, TRBD2, was not checked against the DNA. TRBV21-1 is an annotated pseudogene. This CDR3 is 15 amino acids long. CDR3 protein: CASSLTSGGAYEQYF. The CDR3 DNA reads as TGTGCCAGCAGCTTGACTAGCGGGGGGGCCTACGAGCAGTACTTC.

This clonotype was detected many times. This chain uses TRBV20-1 with TRBJ2-4; either TRBD1 or TRBD2 may fit D (5 bases each). V dropped 4 bases and J dropped 7 bases, with 14 bases sitting between them. Germline-derived CDR1 and CDR2 are DFQATT and SNEGSKA (reference sequence). This CDR3 contains 13 residues. The CDR3 DNA is TGCAGTGCTACCGTCCCGGGACCGAACATTCAGTACTTC. Protein product: CSATVPGPNIQYF.

The DNA of the CDR3 is TGTGCCAGCAGTTATCGGACAGGAGTAAAGTATGGCTACACCTTC. Protein sequence: CASSYRTGVKYGYTF. This chain joins TRBV27 and TRBJ1-2, with 7 bases matching TRBD1. The CDR3 covers 15 residues. Germline V gene sequence: CDR1 MNHEY, CDR2 SMNVEV (reference sequence). Losses at the gene ends were 4 bases for V and 5 bases for J; bases not matched to a gene: 10.